The source of this T cell receptor beta chain is a study of blood T cell repertoires in COVID-19. Study-level background: The analysed material was cDNA or gDNA that came from T cells, B-cell-depleted T cells, or PBMCs.

Sequencing used immunoSEQ multiplex PCR; TCRdb keeps in-frame clones, though not all of them. There are fewer than 70,000 clones in the sample; less than 90% occur only once, and under 3% lies in the top ten. The CDR3 has 13 residues. Germline V CDR1 and CDR2: MNHEY, SVGAGI. V lost 8 bases and J 9 bases, leaving 18 bases between the germline ends. Material for sequencing was peripheral blood. The chain carries TRBV6-5 and TRBJ2-3; tentative D call: TRBD1 (5 bases). The sequence was collected from a man at least 80 years old with acute or convalescent COVID-19. The DNA of the CDR3 is TGTGCCAGCCCCGGACACCGTGATAACACGCAGTATTTT. It is translated as CASPGHRDNTQYF.